This paragraph covers one T cell receptor beta chain sequence. The data belong to a study of blood T cell repertoires in COVID-19. About the research overall: Researchers got acute and convalescent COVID-19 samples from the United States, Italy and Spain. Sources were T cells, B-cell-depleted T cells, or PBMCs; the material itself was cDNA or gDNA.

This CDR3 region has 19 residues. The germline gives CDR1 SGDLS, CDR2 YYNGEE. With 0 bases clipped from V and 2 bases from J, the junction kept 8 bases outside the gene matches. Authors' data handling: Cell counts per sample came from amplifying reference gene primers. Assay used: immunoSEQ multiplex PCR; TCRdb lists only in-frame clones, some missing. D and trimming come from the DNA, and the V and J calls and clone size come from that table. The sample comprises around 100,000 clones, approximately 89% of which are singletons, and 2% to 2.5% rests with the top ten. The J gene is TRBJ2-6, the V gene TRBV9; the match to TRBD2 covers 10 bases. The source is a man in his fifties with active COVID-19. The specimen was peripheral blood. The CDR3, as DNA: TGTGCCAGCAGCGTAGCGCCCCTAGCGGGAGCCCCTGGGGCCAACGTCCTGACTTTC. Translating it yields CASSVAPLAGAPGANVLTF.